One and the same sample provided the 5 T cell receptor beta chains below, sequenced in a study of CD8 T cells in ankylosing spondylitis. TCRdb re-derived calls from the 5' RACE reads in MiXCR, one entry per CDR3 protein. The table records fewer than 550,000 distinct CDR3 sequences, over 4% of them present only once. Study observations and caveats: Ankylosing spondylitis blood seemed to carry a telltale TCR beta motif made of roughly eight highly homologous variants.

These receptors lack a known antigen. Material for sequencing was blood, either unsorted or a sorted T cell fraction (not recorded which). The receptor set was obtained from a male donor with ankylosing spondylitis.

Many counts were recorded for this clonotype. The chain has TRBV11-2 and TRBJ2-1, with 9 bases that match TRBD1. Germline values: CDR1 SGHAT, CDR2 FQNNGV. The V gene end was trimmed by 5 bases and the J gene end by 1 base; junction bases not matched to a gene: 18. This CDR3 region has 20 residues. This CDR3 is CASSPRVSDRGLGSYNEQFF. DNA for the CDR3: TGTGCCAGCAGCCCGAGGGTTTCGGACAGGGGACTCGGATCCTACAATGAGCAGTTCTTC.

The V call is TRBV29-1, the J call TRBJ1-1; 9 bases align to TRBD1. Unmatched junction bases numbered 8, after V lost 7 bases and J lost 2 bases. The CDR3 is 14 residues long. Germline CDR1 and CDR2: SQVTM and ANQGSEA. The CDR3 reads CSAGQGTKNTEAFF. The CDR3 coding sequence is TGCAGCGCCGGACAGGGGACGAAAAACACTGAAGCTTTCTTT.

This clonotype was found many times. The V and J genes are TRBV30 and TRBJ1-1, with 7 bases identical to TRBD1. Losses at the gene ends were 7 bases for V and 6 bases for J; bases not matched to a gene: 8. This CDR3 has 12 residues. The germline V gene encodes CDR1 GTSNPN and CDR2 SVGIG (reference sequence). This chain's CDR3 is CASRQGRSEAFF. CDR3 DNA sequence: TGTGCCTCGCGACAGGGACGATCTGAAGCTTTCTTT.

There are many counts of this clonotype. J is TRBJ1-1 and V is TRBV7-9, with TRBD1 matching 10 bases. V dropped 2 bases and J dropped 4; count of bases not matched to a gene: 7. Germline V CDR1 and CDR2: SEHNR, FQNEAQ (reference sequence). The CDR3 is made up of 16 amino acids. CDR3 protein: CASSLRQGALVTEAFF. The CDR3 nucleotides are TGTGCCAGCAGCTTAAGACAGGGGGCGTTGGTCACTGAAGCTTTCTTT.

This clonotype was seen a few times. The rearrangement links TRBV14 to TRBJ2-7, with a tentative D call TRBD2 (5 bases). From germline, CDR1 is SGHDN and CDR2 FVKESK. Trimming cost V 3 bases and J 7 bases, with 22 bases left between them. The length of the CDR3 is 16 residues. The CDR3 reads CASSQAGVDPFWEQYF. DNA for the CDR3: TGTGCCAGCAGCCAGGCGGGTGTAGACCCCTTCTGGGAGCAGTACTTC.